A selection of T cell receptor beta chains follows, all from one sample in a study of cytomegalovirus exposure and HLA in healthy donors. Method: immunoSEQ multiplex PCR; TCRdb's copy keeps in-frame clones and lacks some. The profile shows around 76,000 clones, around 78% of them singletons. The material sequenced was PBMCs. All receptors come from a man in his forties in good health and CMV-seronegative. CDR3s include the opening cysteine and the closing phenylalanine or tryptophan. A D gene is named only where the DNA matches it firmly. Clone size is given for some rows only: seen once, a few or many times, or a class if the clone is expanded.

J: TRBJ2-3; size: few; V: TRBV4-2; D: NA; CDR3: CASSRGGGTDTQYF; DNA: TGTGCCAGCAGCCGAGGCGGAGGCACAGATACGCAGTATTTT
J: TRBJ1-1; size: NA; V: TRBV19; D: TRBD1; CDR3: CASSKDRGRGNTEAFF; DNA: TGTGCCAGTAGTAAAGACAGGGGGCGCGGGAACACTGAAGCTTTCTTT
J: TRBJ2-3; size: NA; V: TRBV10-3; D: TRBD2; CDR3: CAISESVTSGRRDTQYF; DNA: TGTGCCATCAGTGAGTCGGTCACTAGCGGGAGGAGAGATACGCAGTATTTT
J: TRBJ1-1; size: NA; V: TRBV29-1; D: NA; CDR3: CSGTSSDTEAFF; DNA: TGCAGCGGGACATCATCCGACACTGAAGCTTTCTTT
J: TRBJ2-1; size: NA; V: TRBV6-6; D: NA; CDR3: CASSYSGGAYNEQFF; DNA: TGTGCCAGCAGTTACTCTGGCGGGGCCTACAATGAGCAGTTCTTC
J: TRBJ2-1; size: NA; V: TRBV27; D: NA; CDR3: CASSPFSRGEQFF; DNA: TGTGCCAGCAGCCCCTTTAGTCGGGGTGAGCAGTTCTTC
J: TRBJ2-1; size: NA; V: TRBV11-3; D: NA; CDR3: CASSLDLGSNEQFF; DNA: TGTGCCAGCAGCTTAGATCTTGGTAGTAATGAGCAGTTCTTC
J: TRBJ2-3; size: NA; V: TRBV28; D: TRBD2; CDR3: CASSFSGKTDTQYF; DNA: TGTGCCAGCAGTTTTAGCGGGAAAACAGATACGCAGTATTTT
J: TRBJ2-7; size: NA; V: TRBV28; D: TRBD1; CDR3: CASSNPGQGFHEQYF; DNA: TGTGCCAGCAGTAATCCGGGACAGGGGTTCCACGAGCAGTACTTC
J: TRBJ1-4; size: NA; V: TRBV18; D: NA; CDR3: CASSRTRREKLFF; DNA: TGTGCCAGCTCACGGACACGCCGGGAAAAACTGTTTTTT
J: TRBJ2-2; size: medium-sized; V: TRBV6-1; D: TRBD2; CDR3: CASTSGRDTGELFF; DNA: TGTGCCAGCACTAGCGGGAGGGACACCGGGGAGCTGTTTTTT
J: TRBJ2-5; size: NA; V: TRBV6-5; D: TRBD2; CDR3: CASSLAGGGQETQYF; DNA: TGTGCCAGCAGTCTAGCGGGAGGAGGTCAAGAGACCCAGTACTTC
J: TRBJ2-7; size: NA; V: TRBV12-5; D: NA; CDR3: CASADPGGTRSYEQYF; DNA: TGTGCTAGTGCAGACCCGGGGGGCACCCGCTCCTACGAGCAGTACTTC
J: TRBJ1-4; size: few; V: TRBV5-4; D: NA; CDR3: CASSLAFSGEKLFF; DNA: TGTGCCAGCAGCTTGGCATTTAGCGGAGAAAAACTGTTTTTT
J: TRBJ2-5; size: NA; V: TRBV9; D: NA; CDR3: CASSVVGGGAETQYF; DNA: TGTGCCAGCAGCGTAGTAGGGGGAGGGGCAGAGACCCAGTACTTC
J: TRBJ2-5; size: NA; V: TRBV5-1; D: NA; CDR3: CASSSGQTQETQYF; DNA: TGCGCCAGCAGCTCAGGACAGACTCAAGAGACCCAGTACTTC
J: TRBJ2-7; size: NA; V: TRBV6-1; D: TRBD1; CDR3: CASNLDRGSYEQYF; DNA: TGTGCCAGCAATTTAGACAGGGGGTCCTACGAGCAGTACTTC
J: TRBJ2-1; size: NA; V: TRBV28; D: NA; CDR3: CASSLSRNEQFF; DNA: TGTGCCAGCAGTTTATCTAGAAATGAGCAGTTCTTC
J: TRBJ1-3; size: NA; V: TRBV7-9; D: NA; CDR3: CSSSLSNTIYF; DNA: TGTTCCAGCAGCCTTTCAAACACCATATATTTT
J: TRBJ2-6; size: once; V: TRBV7-9; D: NA; CDR3: CASSWSGVSGANVLTF; DNA: TGTGCCAGCAGCTGGTCAGGGGTCTCTGGGGCCAACGTCCTGACTTTC
J: TRBJ1-5; size: NA; V: TRBV10-3; D: TRBD1; CDR3: CAISEGQGQGWPQHF; DNA: TGTGCCATCAGTGAGGGACAGGGCCAGGGATGGCCCCAGCATTTT
J: TRBJ1-4; size: NA; V: TRBV18; D: TRBD1; CDR3: CASSPNRGANEKLFF; DNA: TGTGCCAGCTCACCAAACAGGGGCGCTAATGAAAAACTGTTTTTT
J: TRBJ2-1; size: NA; V: TRBV7-3; D: TRBD2; CDR3: CASSPRTSGGYNEQFF; DNA: TGTGCCAGCAGCCCTAGGACTAGCGGGGGATACAATGAGCAGTTCTTC
J: TRBJ2-2; size: NA; V: TRBV18; D: TRBD1; CDR3: CASSAWDRNTGELFF; DNA: TGTGCCAGCTCAGCTTGGGACAGGAACACCGGGGAGCTGTTTTTT
J: TRBJ2-6; size: NA; V: TRBV11-2; D: NA; CDR3: CASSLDRVSGANVLTF; DNA: TGTGCCAGCAGCTTAGATCGGGTCTCTGGGGCCAACGTCCTGACTTTC
J: TRBJ2-7; size: NA; V: TRBV6-1; D: TRBD1; CDR3: CASSPDRGYEQYF; DNA: TGTGCCAGCAGTCCCGACAGGGGCTACGAGCAGTACTTC
J: TRBJ2-1; size: NA; V: TRBV10-3; D: NA; CDR3: CAISDGEYNEQFF; DNA: TGTGCCATCAGTGACGGGGAATACAATGAGCAGTTCTTC
J: TRBJ2-4; size: NA; V: TRBV6-5; D: TRBD2; CDR3: CASSYQGTGGRNIQYF; DNA: TGTGCCAGCAGTTATCAAGGGACGGGGGGGCGAAACATTCAGTACTTC
J: TRBJ1-1; size: NA; V: TRBV27; D: NA; CDR3: CASRITGSTEAFF; DNA: TGTGCCAGCAGAATCACAGGGAGCACTGAAGCTTTCTTT
J: TRBJ2-7; size: NA; V: TRBV7-9; D: NA; CDR3: CASSLARTYSDEQYF; DNA: TGTGCCAGCAGCTTAGCGAGGACCTATAGCGACGAGCAGTACTTC
J: TRBJ1-2; size: few; V: TRBV9; D: TRBD1; CDR3: CASSVGTGGAEGYTF; DNA: TGTGCCAGCAGCGTAGGAACAGGGGGCGCGGAGGGCTACACCTTC
J: TRBJ2-2; size: NA; V: TRBV28; D: NA; CDR3: CASSRERGELFF; DNA: TGTGCCAGCAGTAGGGAGAGGGGGGAGCTGTTTTTT
J: TRBJ2-1; size: NA; V: TRBV7-9; D: TRBD2; CDR3: CASREGVEQFF; DNA: TGTGCCAGCCGGGAGGGGGTCGAGCAGTTCTTC
J: TRBJ2-3; size: NA; V: TRBV10-2; D: NA; CDR3: CASKVQVPDTQYF; DNA: TGCGCCAGCAAGGTACAGGTTCCAGATACGCAGTATTTT
J: TRBJ2-5; size: NA; V: TRBV6-5; D: TRBD2; CDR3: CATLIDGGRGETQYF; DNA: TGTGCAACCCTCATCGACGGCGGGAGGGGTGAGACCCAGTACTTC
J: TRBJ2-5; size: NA; V: TRBV6-1; D: TRBD2; CDR3: CASSHGAGDQETQYF; DNA: TGTGCCAGCAGTCACGGCGCGGGAGACCAAGAGACCCAGTACTTC
J: TRBJ2-7; size: NA; V: TRBV5-1; D: NA; CDR3: CASNRGTETYEQYF; DNA: TGCGCCAGCAATCGGGGGACCGAGACCTACGAGCAGTACTTC
J: TRBJ2-7; size: few; V: TRBV7-6; D: NA; CDR3: CASSLRSTANYEQYF; DNA: TGTGCCAGCAGCTTACGATCCACCGCGAACTACGAGCAGTACTTC
J: TRBJ1-1; size: NA; V: TRBV25-1; D: NA; CDR3: CASSLQSNTEAFF; DNA: TGTGCCAGCAGTTTACAGTCGAACACTGAAGCTTTCTTT
J: TRBJ2-5; size: NA; V: TRBV9; D: NA; CDR3: CASSPDTFTHKTQYF; DNA: TGTGCCAGCAGCCCAGACACTTTTACACACAAGACCCAGTACTTC